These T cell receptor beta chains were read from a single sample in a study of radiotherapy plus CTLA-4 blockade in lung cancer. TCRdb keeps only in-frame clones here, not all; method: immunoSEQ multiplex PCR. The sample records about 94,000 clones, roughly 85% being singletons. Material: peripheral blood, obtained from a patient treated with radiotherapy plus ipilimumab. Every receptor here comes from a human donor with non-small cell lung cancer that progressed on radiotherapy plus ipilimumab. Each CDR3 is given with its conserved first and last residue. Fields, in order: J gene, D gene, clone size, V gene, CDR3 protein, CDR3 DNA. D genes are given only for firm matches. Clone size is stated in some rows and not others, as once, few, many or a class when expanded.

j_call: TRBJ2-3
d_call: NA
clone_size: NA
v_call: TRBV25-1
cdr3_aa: CASSLIDTQYF
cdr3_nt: TGTGCCAGCAGCCTCATCGACACGCAGTATTTT

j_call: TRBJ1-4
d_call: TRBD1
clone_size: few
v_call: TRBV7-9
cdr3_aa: CASSLGDSSRKLFF
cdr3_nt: TGTGCCAGCAGCTTAGGGGACAGCAGTCGAAAACTGTTTTTT

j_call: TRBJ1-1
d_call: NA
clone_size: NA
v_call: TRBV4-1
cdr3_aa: CASSQVPGLRAFF
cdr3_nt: TGCGCCAGCAGCCAAGTCCCGGGACTGAGGGCTTTCTTT

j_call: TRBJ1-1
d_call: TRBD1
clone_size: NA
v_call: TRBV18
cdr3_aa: CASSTGVTEAFF
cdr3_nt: TGTGCCAGCTCAACAGGGGTTACTGAAGCTTTCTTT

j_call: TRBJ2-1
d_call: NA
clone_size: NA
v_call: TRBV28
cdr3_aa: CASSLDRRDWHHNEQFF
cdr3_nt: TGTGCCAGCAGTTTAGACCGCCGGGACTGGCATCACAATGAGCAGTTCTTC

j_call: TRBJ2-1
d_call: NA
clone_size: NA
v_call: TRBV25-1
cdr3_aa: CASLGSNEQFF
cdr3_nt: TGTGCCAGCTTGGGGTCCAATGAGCAGTTCTTC

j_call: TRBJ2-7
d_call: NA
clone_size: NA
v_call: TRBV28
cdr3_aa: CASSTGTPHEQYF
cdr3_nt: TGTGCCAGCAGTACAGGGACCCCTCACGAGCAGTACTTC

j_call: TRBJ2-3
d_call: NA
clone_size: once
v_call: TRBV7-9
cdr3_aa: CASSLGGGQNTQYF
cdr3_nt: TGTGCCAGCAGCTTAGGAGGAGGGCAAAATACGCAGTATTTT

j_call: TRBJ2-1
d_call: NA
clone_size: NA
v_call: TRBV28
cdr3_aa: CASSLEPTSYNEQFF
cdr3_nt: TGTGCCAGCAGTTTAGAACCGACCTCCTACAATGAGCAGTTCTTC

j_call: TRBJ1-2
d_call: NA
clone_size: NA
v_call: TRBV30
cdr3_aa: CAWILLRYRKIYGYTF
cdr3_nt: TGTGCCTGGATCCTTTTGCGTTATAGAAAGATCTATGGCTACACCTTC

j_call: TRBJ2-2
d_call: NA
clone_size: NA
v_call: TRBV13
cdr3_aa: CASSLRTGTVGELFF
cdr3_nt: TGTGCCAGCAGCCTAAGGACGGGGACCGTTGGGGAGCTGTTTTTT

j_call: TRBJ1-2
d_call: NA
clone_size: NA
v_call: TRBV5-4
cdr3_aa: CASSLNPGVYGYTF
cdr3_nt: TGTGCCAGCAGCCTCAATCCAGGGGTTTATGGCTACACCTTC

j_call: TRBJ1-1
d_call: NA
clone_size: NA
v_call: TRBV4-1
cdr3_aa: CASSQTGSAEAFF
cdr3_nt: TGCGCCAGCAGCCAAACAGGATCGGCTGAAGCTTTCTTT

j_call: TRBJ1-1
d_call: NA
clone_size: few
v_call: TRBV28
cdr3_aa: CATGPRSEAFF
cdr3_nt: TGTGCCACGGGGCCACGGTCTGAAGCTTTCTTT

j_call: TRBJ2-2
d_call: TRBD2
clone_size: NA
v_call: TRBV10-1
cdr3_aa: CASSETSGISGELFF
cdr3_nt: TGCGCCAGCAGTGAAACTAGCGGGATTTCCGGGGAGCTGTTTTTT

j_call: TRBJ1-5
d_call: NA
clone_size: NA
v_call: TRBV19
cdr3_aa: CASSIQRSSRGNQPQHF
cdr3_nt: TGTGCCAGTAGTATTCAAAGGTCGAGCCGAGGCAATCAGCCCCAGCATTTT